This record covers a single TCR beta chain. Its antigen is currently unknown. The data were taken from a study of beta chain features in type 1 diabetes. Overall study findings and caveats: When Type 1 diabetes patients were examined, their TCRB CDR3s proved moderately but significantly shorter in all four CD4+ subsets.

The study reverse transcribed the entire isolated RNA, so it sequenced expressed TCRB transcripts. The method was immunoSEQ multiplex PCR; TCRdb's version includes in-frame clones alone and lacks a portion of them. This table holds about 53,000 clones, 55% to 80% found once. CDR1 is SGHDT, CDR2 YYEEEE, per germline. This CDR3 region has 13 residues. Between the trimmed V and J ends, which lost 3 bases and 0 bases, there was a span of 4 bases. The sequenced material came from stem cell memory CD4+ T cells from blood. J is TRBJ1-5 and V is TRBV5-6; no firm D call. This clonotype was obtained from a young woman with type 1 diabetes. CDR3 sequence reads: CASSYNSNQPQHF. The CDR3 DNA reads TGTGCCAGCAGCTATAATAGCAATCAGCCCCAGCATTTT.